These 15 T cell receptor beta chains came from one sample sequenced in a study of shared clonotypes between healthy human individuals. Naive CD8 populations comprised CD45RO-negative cells positively selected for CCR7, excluding terminally differentiated effector memory CD45RA+ cells. Only in-frame clones appear in the TCRdb table, and some are missing; sequencing was by immunoSEQ multiplex PCR. The repertoire holds over 800,000 clones, with 90% to 95% as singletons. Source material: naive CD8+ T cells sorted from blood. Receptors originate from a man aged 25-45 years in good health.

The gene calls are TRBV7-2 and TRBJ1-1, with D uncertain. Looked up from germline, CDR1 is SGHTA and CDR2 is FQGNSA. The CDR3 length is 15 residues. Trimming took 5 bases from V and 0 from J, leaving 13 bases between them. The DNA for the CDR3 is TGTGCCAGCAGCCTCCTCGTTACCCTGAACACTGAAGCTTTCTTT. Translation: CASSLLVTLNTEAFF.

This rearrangement joins TRBV29-1 to TRBJ2-1, with TRBD2 as a possible D gene (5 bases). CDR3 length equals 12 residues. Germline CDR1 is SQVTM and CDR2 is ANQGSEA. Trimming left V 3 bases short and J 4 bases short, with 7 bases between. CDR3 residues: CSVDRGYNEQFF. CDR3 DNA: TGCAGCGTTGACCGGGGATACAATGAGCAGTTCTTC.

This chain joins TRBV25-1 and TRBJ2-7, with D perhaps TRBD2 (5 bases). Trimming stripped 4 bases from V and 6 bases from J, with 16 bases between. The germline V gene encodes CDR1 MGHDK and CDR2 SYGVNS. This CDR3 is built from 14 residues. CDR3 sequence: CASSAGIRRVEQYF. CDR3 bases: TGTGCCAGCAGTGCCGGGATCCGGCGGGTCGAGCAGTACTTC.

The chain couples TRBV7-9 to TRBJ2-7; 7 nucleotides agree with TRBD1. CDR1 and CDR2 (germline): SEHNR, FQNEAQ (reference sequence). The CDR3 length is 16 residues. V lost 5 bases and J lost 0; bases outside the gene matches: 10. CDR3 nucleotide sequence: TGTGCCAGCAGCAATTCTCCGGGACAGAGCTCCTACGAGCAGTACTTC. It specifies CASSNSPGQSSYEQYF.

The rearrangement uses TRBV5-5 and TRBJ2-7, with D possibly matching TRBD2 (5 bases). CDR1 is SGHKS, CDR2 YYEKEE, per germline (reference sequence). The CDR3 runs to 13 residues. V lost 2 bases, J lost 6 bases, and 12 bases lay in between. CDR3 loop: CASSLGGPSEQYF. DNA for the CDR3: TGTGCCAGCAGCTTAGGAGGCCCCAGCGAGCAGTACTTC.

This CDR3 reads CASSKVARTGSFTEAFF. CDR3 nucleotides: TGTGCCAGCAGCAAAGTAGCAAGGACAGGGTCGTTCACTGAAGCTTTCTTT. The J gene is TRBJ1-1, the V gene TRBV21-1; the table's D call, TRBD1, has no DNA check behind it. TRBV21-1 is shown as a pseudogene. This CDR3 is built from 17 residues.

A note on this clone: Within the sample, other DNA sequences also encode this same CDR3. The chain recombines TRBV11-2 with TRBJ2-7; 7 positions match TRBD2. CDR1 is SGHAT, CDR2 FQNNGV, per germline. V dropped 1 base and J dropped 2; count of bases not matched to a gene: 2. The CDR3 runs to 14 residues. The CDR3 spells CASSLAGGTYEQYF. In DNA, the CDR3 is TGTGCCAGCAGCTTAGCGGGAGGAACCTACGAGCAGTACTTC.

The V call is TRBV10-1, the J call TRBJ2-2; D remains ambiguous. Germline CDR1 WNHNN, CDR2 SYGVQD (reference sequence). V gave up 6 bases and J gave up 6 bases, with 11 bases separating them. The CDR3 totals 13 residues. CDR3 residues: CASRADGPGELFF. CDR3 coding DNA: TGCGCCAGCAGGGCAGACGGCCCCGGGGAGCTGTTTTTT.

The chain has TRBV10-3 and TRBJ2-5; D is perhaps TRBD1 (7 bases). The CDR3 loop spans 16 amino acids. Trimming pared 6 bases from V and 1 base from J, leaving 18 bases between. Germline CDR1 and CDR2: ENHRY and SYGVKD. The DNA of the CDR3 is TGTGCCATCAGCCCCCTCCAGGGGGAGGCCCAAGAGACCCAGTACTTC. Amino acids: CAISPLQGEAQETQYF.

V and J are TRBV19 and TRBJ2-7, with D uncertain. CDR3 length: 15 residues. V dropped 4 bases and J dropped 2 bases, with 15 bases sitting between them. Germline V gene sequence: CDR1 LNHDA, CDR2 SQIVND (reference sequence). The CDR3 bases are TGTGCCAGTAGTACCTCGATGGAGCCTGCCTACGAGCAGTACTTC. Translated: CASSTSMEPAYEQYF. The variable domain in full, completed from reference TRBV19 and TRBJ2-7, reads DGGITQSPKYLFRKEGQNVTLSCEQNLNHDAMYWYRQDPGQGLRLIYYSQIVNDFQKGDIAEGYSVSREKKESFPLTVTSAQKNPTAFYLCASSTSMEPAYEQYFGPGTRLTVT.

The CDR3 region is CATSPTADPYEQYF. Written as DNA, the CDR3 is TGTGCCACCAGCCCGACGGCGGATCCCTACGAGCAGTACTTC. The genes are TRBV15 and TRBJ2-7; D is unclear. Trimming removed 5 bases at V and 2 bases at J, with 13 bases between. The CDR3 has 14 amino acids. The germline CDR1 and CDR2 sequences are LNHNV and YYDKDF (reference sequence).

This clone was observed a single time. The genes are TRBV28 and TRBJ1-2; D gene ambiguous. This CDR3 comprises 15 residues. V shed 6 bases and J shed 8 bases, with 22 bases lying between them. Germline values: CDR1 MDHEN, CDR2 SYDVKM. CDR3 protein: CASRAGPGGERGYTF. DNA for the CDR3: TGTGCCAGCAGAGCTGGACCTGGAGGCGAGAGAGGCTACACCTTC.

J is TRBJ2-1 and V is TRBV7-6; 7 bases agree with TRBD1. CDR1 is SGHVS and CDR2 is FNYEAQ in the germline V gene. V was pared by 5 bases and J by 2 bases, with 3 bases of the junction left unmatched. This CDR3 has 14 residues. In nucleotides, the CDR3 is TGTGCCAGCAGCATAGGGGGCGCCTACAATGAGCAGTTCTTC. Translation gives CASSIGGAYNEQFF.

The CDR3 coding sequence is TGTGCCAGCAGCCCAGAAGTTGGGTTTATTCATGAGCAGTTCTTC. As protein: CASSPEVGFIHEQFF. The chain is built from TRBV13 and TRBJ2-1; the D is unclear. This CDR3 region has 15 residues. In germline, CDR1 is PRHDT, CDR2 FYEKMQ (reference sequence). The V and J ends lost 5 bases and 8 bases respectively, with 19 bases between them.

The V and J genes are TRBV7-2 and TRBJ2-3; D may be TRBD2 (6 bases). CDR1 is SGHTA, CDR2 FQGNSA, per germline. The CDR3 extends over 14 amino acids. V was shortened by 5 bases and J by 1 base, with 10 bases between the two germline ends. CDR3 nucleotide sequence: TGTGCCAGCAGCCAACTAGCAGGCACAGATACGCAGTATTTT. This translates into CASSQLAGTDTQYF.